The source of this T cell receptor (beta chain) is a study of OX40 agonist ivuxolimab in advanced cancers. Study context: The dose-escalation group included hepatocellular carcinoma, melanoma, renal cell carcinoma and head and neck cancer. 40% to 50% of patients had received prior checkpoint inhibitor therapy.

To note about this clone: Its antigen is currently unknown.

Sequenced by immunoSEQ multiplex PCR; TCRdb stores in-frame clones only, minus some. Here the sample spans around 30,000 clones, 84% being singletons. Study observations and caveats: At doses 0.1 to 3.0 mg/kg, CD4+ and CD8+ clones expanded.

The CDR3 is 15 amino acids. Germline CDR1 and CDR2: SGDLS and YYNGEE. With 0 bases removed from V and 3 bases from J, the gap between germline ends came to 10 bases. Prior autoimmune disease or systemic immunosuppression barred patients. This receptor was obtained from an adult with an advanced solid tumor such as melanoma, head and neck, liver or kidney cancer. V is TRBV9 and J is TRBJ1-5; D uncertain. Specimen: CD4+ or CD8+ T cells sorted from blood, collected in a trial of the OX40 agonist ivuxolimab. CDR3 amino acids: CASSVEGTINQPQHF. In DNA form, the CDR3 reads TGTGCCAGCAGCGTAGAAGGAACGATCAATCAGCCCCAGCATTTT.